The next 24 T cell receptor beta chains were all read from a single sample in a study of CD8+ T cells in alopecia areata. Following RNA extraction, reverse transcription yielded cDNA that acted as the sequencing template. Data came from immunoSEQ multiplex PCR; TCRdb stores just in-frame clones and leaves some out. This table has 60,000 to 85,000 clones, around 30% appearing once. Treatment described: oral pan-JAK inhibitor, 5-10 mg twice daily. Sequencing was performed on CD8+ T cells sorted from blood, taken at week 4, from a patient treated with tofacitinib. Every receptor here comes from a human donor with alopecia areata.

Note on this clone: The same CDR3 is also encoded by other DNA sequences in this sample. V usage is TRBV29-1 and J usage is TRBJ2-1, with TRBD2 identical over 12 bases. This CDR3 spans 14 amino acids. Germline V CDR1 and CDR2: SQVTM, ANQGSEA. J lost 5 bases, V lost 3 bases, and 2 bases had no gene match. The chain's CDR3 is CSVEGLAGNNEQFF. Here the CDR3 DNA reads TGCAGCGTTGAGGGACTAGCGGGTAACAATGAGCAGTTCTTC.

On this clone: This sample includes further DNA sequences coding for the same CDR3. The chain has TRBV9 and TRBJ1-5; no reliable D call. V was trimmed by 7 bases and J by 3 bases, leaving 11 bases between them. This CDR3 region has 13 residues. The germline gives CDR1 SGDLS, CDR2 YYNGEE. CDR3 DNA: TGTGCCAGCGGAAAGGGCTACAATCAGCCCCAGCATTTT. Its translation: CASGKGYNQPQHF.

This clone was counted between two and nine times. The chain combines TRBV29-1 with TRBJ1-1, with 9 bases lining up with TRBD1. With 6 bases clipped from V and 5 bases from J, the junction kept 7 bases outside the gene matches. Germline V gene data show CDR1 as SQVTM and CDR2 as ANQGSEA. The CDR3 is 13 residues long. The CDR3 DNA sequence: TGCAGCGTCGGGGGACAGGGAGGTACTGAAGCTTTCTTT. It specifies CSVGGQGGTEAFF.

The CDR3 DNA reads as TGTGCCAGCAGCTCCACCGGGTCCTCCTACGAGCAGTACTTC. Its protein is CASSSTGSSYEQYF. V is TRBV7-9 and J is TRBJ2-7; D ambiguous. The CDR3 is 14 residues long. V lost 4 bases and J lost 0, with 10 bases in between. Germline values: CDR1 SEHNR, CDR2 FQNEAQ (reference sequence).

This clone was counted only a few times. The chain recombines TRBV30 with TRBJ2-7; possibly TRBD1 for D (6 bases). V lost 3 bases, J lost 2 bases, and 14 bases lay in between. Germline V gene lookup returns CDR1 GTSNPN and CDR2 SVGIG (reference sequence). CDR3 size: 14 residues. The CDR3 region is CAWSAHTGPYEQYF. For the CDR3, the DNA is TGTGCCTGGAGCGCCCACACAGGGCCCTACGAGCAGTACTTC.

The rearrangement uses TRBV27 and TRBJ1-5; the D is unclear. CDR1 is MNHEY, CDR2 SMNVEV, per germline (reference sequence). Trimming removed 5 bases at V and 11 bases at J, with 19 bases between. The CDR3 extends over 14 amino acids. Here the CDR3 reads CASSNDLTLWAQHF. In DNA, the CDR3 is TGTGCCAGCAGTAATGACCTGACTCTATGGGCCCAGCATTTT.

This clone was detected once. The chain carries TRBV11-2 and TRBJ2-7; tentative D call: TRBD1 (6 bases). V lost 7 bases and J 4 bases, leaving 20 bases between the germline ends. Per the germline V gene, CDR1 is SGHAT and CDR2 is FQNNGV. CDR3 length: 15 residues. The CDR3 sequence: CASTPLAWGPYEQYF. The DNA of the CDR3 is TGTGCCAGCACCCCCCTTGCGTGGGGGCCGTACGAGCAGTACTTC.

The chain carries TRBV7-9 and TRBJ2-5, with TRBD1 matching 8 bases. V lost 5 bases and J lost 1; bases outside the gene matches: 6. The CDR3 has 15 amino acids. CDR1 is SEHNR and CDR2 is FQNEAQ in the germline V gene (reference sequence). The CDR3 DNA is TGTGCCAGCAGCGCTGCGGGACAGGCCCAAGAGACCCAGTACTTC. It codes for CASSAAGQAQETQYF.

The chain joins TRBV30 to TRBJ1-1; D ambiguous. This CDR3 contains 10 residues. Germline assignment: CDR1 GTSNPN and CDR2 SVGIG (reference sequence). Trimming removed 7 bases from V and 9 bases from J, with 12 bases in between. CDR3: CAFDVDKAFF. The CDR3 region has the DNA TGTGCCTTTGACGTCGACAAAGCTTTCTTT.

The chain has TRBV29-1 and TRBJ1-1; D is unclear. This CDR3 contains 11 residues. With 6 bases removed from V and 6 bases from J, the gap between germline ends came to 11 bases. Germline-derived CDR1 and CDR2 are SQVTM and ANQGSEA. The CDR3 loop reads CSVQRPSEAFF. The CDR3 coding sequence is TGCAGCGTCCAGCGACCGTCTGAAGCTTTCTTT.

The chain employs TRBV30 and TRBJ2-1; tentative D call: TRBD2 (6 bases). CDR3 length: 11 amino acids. The V end was cut by 4 bases, the J end by 9 bases, with 10 bases between. The germline V gene has CDR1 GTSNPN and CDR2 SVGIG (reference sequence). DNA for the CDR3: TGTGCCTGGACCGGAGGGTTTGAGCAGTTCTTC. It yields the protein CAWTGGFEQFF.

The J gene is TRBJ2-7, the V gene TRBV29-1; 9 bases match TRBD2. The CDR3 extends over 16 amino acids. The trim removed 6 bases at V and 0 bases at J, leaving 12 bases unmatched. Germline V gives CDR1 SQVTM, CDR2 ANQGSEA. The CDR3 spells CSVAGGNDRSSYEQYF. CDR3 DNA: TGCAGCGTGGCGGGAGGGAATGACAGGAGCTCCTACGAGCAGTACTTC.

This rearrangement joins TRBV25-1 to TRBJ2-5; 9 bases align to TRBD2. Germline lookup yields CDR1 MGHDK and CDR2 SYGVNS. The CDR3 extends over 15 amino acids. Trimming took 7 bases from V and 5 from J; bases not matched to a gene: 11. The CDR3 loop reads CASTPGVAGVETQYF. CDR3 sequence (DNA): TGTGCCAGCACCCCGGGCGTAGCGGGAGTTGAGACCCAGTACTTC. Using reference TRBV25-1 and TRBJ2-5 for the parts outside the CDR3, the full variable domain is EADIYQTPRYLVIGTGKKITLECSQTMGHDKMYWYQQDPGMELHLIHYSYGVNSTEKGDLSSESTVSRIRTEHFPLTLESARPSHTSQYLCASTPGVAGVETQYFGPGTRLLVL.

Turning to this clone: Other DNA sequences in the same sample also yield this CDR3. The chain joins TRBV29-1 to TRBJ1-2, with D possibly being TRBD1 (5 bases). Germline V CDR1 and CDR2: SQVTM, ANQGSEA. The CDR3 runs 11 residues. V dropped 5 bases and J dropped 8 bases, with 12 bases sitting between them. The CDR3: CSVPQGSGYTF. The CDR3 DNA reads TGCAGCGTTCCTCAGGGTAGCGGCTACACCTTC.

The J gene is TRBJ2-5, the V gene TRBV29-1; 8 bases line up with TRBD1. Germline assignment: CDR1 SQVTM and CDR2 ANQGSEA. There are 14 residues in the CDR3. V dropped 5 bases and J dropped 3; count of bases not matched to a gene: 8. This CDR3 reads CSVIYRGFEETQYF. The CDR3 bases are TGCAGCGTTATCTACAGGGGGTTTGAAGAGACCCAGTACTTC.

The J gene is TRBJ1-2, the V gene TRBV29-1; no clear D. There are 12 residues in the CDR3. Germline CDR1 and CDR2: SQVTM and ANQGSEA. The ends were cut back, 2 bases at V and 6 bases at J, with 10 bases in the middle. The CDR3 is CSVESEADGYTF. The CDR3 bases are TGCAGCGTTGAATCCGAGGCGGATGGCTACACCTTC.

This clone was seen a few times. The chain links TRBV19 to TRBJ2-5, with D uncertain. This CDR3 is built from 14 residues. Trimming pared 3 bases from V and 2 bases from J, leaving 10 bases between. The germline CDR1 and CDR2 sequences are LNHDA and SQIVND (reference sequence). The CDR3 bases are TGTGCCAGTAGTATCGGTCAGCCTCAAGAGACCCAGTACTTC. Its translation is CASSIGQPQETQYF.

The chain couples TRBV10-3 to TRBJ2-4; 9 nucleotides agree with TRBD1. Germline CDR1 reads ENHRY; CDR2 reads SYGVKD. The CDR3 consists of 16 residues. The trim removed 0 bases at V and 6 bases at J, leaving 6 bases unmatched. In DNA form, the CDR3 reads TGTGCCATCAGTGAGTCGAGACAGGGGGAGGGAAACATTCAGTACTTC. Residues: CAISESRQGEGNIQYF.

J is TRBJ1-1 and V is TRBV30; D remains unclear. The CDR3 consists of 12 residues. CDR1 and CDR2 from the germline V gene are GTSNPN and SVGIG (reference sequence). V was shortened by 6 bases and J by 1 base, with 9 bases between the two germline ends. In DNA form, the CDR3 reads TGTGCCTGTAGAGAGGGGAACACTGAAGCTTTCTTT. As protein: CACREGNTEAFF.

This clone has a count of ten or more. This rearrangement joins TRBV19 to TRBJ2-1; 9 nucleotides agree with TRBD1. With V trimmed by 6 bases and J by 9 bases, 6 bases remained unmatched. CDR1 is LNHDA, CDR2 SQIVND, per germline (reference sequence). There are 13 residues in the CDR3. CDR3 protein: CASREQGAGEQFF. For the CDR3, the DNA is TGTGCCAGTAGGGAACAGGGGGCCGGTGAGCAGTTCTTC.

This clone was detected a few times. The chain is built from TRBV27 and TRBJ1-2, with 7 nucleotides matching TRBD1. CDR3 size: 14 residues. J was trimmed by 5 bases and V by 5 bases; bases with no gene match: 8. Germline CDR1 MNHEY, CDR2 SMNVEV (reference sequence). The CDR3 spells CASSPYRGKYGYTF. The DNA for the CDR3 is TGTGCCAGCAGTCCCTACAGGGGAAAGTATGGCTACACCTTC.

This clone has a handful of counts. The gene calls are TRBV4-1 and TRBJ1-1; D possibly corresponds to TRBD1 (6 bases). The germline V and J ends were trimmed by 0 bases and 1 base, with 9 bases remaining between them. The CDR3 length is 15 residues. CDR1 is MGHRA and CDR2 is YSYEKL in the germline V gene. Written as DNA, the CDR3 is TGCGCCAGCAGCCAAGATAGCAGGGGGAACACTGAAGCTTTCTTT. As protein: CASSQDSRGNTEAFF.

The rearrangement uses TRBV10-3 and TRBJ1-2, with TRBD1 matching over 9 bases. The J segment lost 6 bases and the V segment lost 5 bases, leaving 7 bases of the junction unmatched. The germline CDR1 and CDR2 sequences are ENHRY and SYGVKD. CDR3 length: 14 residues. The CDR3 bases are TGTGCCATCAGTCCGGACAGGGGCTACGATGGCTACACCTTC. Amino acid sequence: CAISPDRGYDGYTF.

The rearrangement links TRBV9 to TRBJ2-1; possible D gene TRBD2, 6 bases. Trimming shortened V by 2 bases and J by 8 bases, and 17 bases separated the two germline ends. Germline V gene sequence: CDR1 SGDLS, CDR2 YYNGEE. This CDR3 is built from 15 residues. CDR3 coding DNA: TGTGCCAGCAGCGTGGGGACCATTTGGGAGGATGAGCAGTTCTTC. Translating gives CASSVGTIWEDEQFF.